Listed here are 5 T cell receptor beta chains from one sample, sequenced in a study of CXCR4 blockade with PD-1 therapy in pancreatic cancer. Clones were sequenced by immunoSEQ multiplex PCR, and TCRdb holds only the in-frame ones, with some missing. The data show approximately 17,000 clones, about 72% seen once. Sequencing input: tumor tissue. These receptors were taken from a human donor with pancreatic ductal adenocarcinoma.

The chain employs TRBV19 and TRBJ2-1, with 14 bases fitting TRBD2. V dropped 2 bases and J dropped 8; count of bases not matched to a gene: 2. Looked up from germline, CDR1 is LNHDA and CDR2 is SQIVND (reference sequence). CDR3 length: 15 residues. The CDR3, as DNA: TGTGCCAGTAGTATAAGGGGACTAGCGGGAGATGAGCAGTTCTTC. The encoded protein is CASSIRGLAGDEQFF.

This clone was seen a few times. V is TRBV28 and J is TRBJ2-2; TRBD2 might be the D (7 bases). V was clipped by 6 bases and J by 4 bases, with 21 bases between them. Germline CDR1 and CDR2: MDHEN and SYDVKM. CDR3 length equals 17 residues. The DNA for the CDR3 is TGTGCCAGCAGCCCCCCTAGATGGGGAGGGGGCACCGGGGAGCTGTTTTTT. Protein sequence: CASSPPRWGGGTGELFF.

CDR3 protein: CATSREREGPFYEQYF. The CDR3 DNA sequence: TGTGCCACCAGCAGGGAGCGGGAGGGGCCTTTCTACGAGCAGTACTTC. V gene TRBV15 combines with J gene TRBJ2-7, with 10 bases matching TRBD2. The CDR3 has 16 residues. Germline-derived CDR1 and CDR2 are LNHNV and YYDKDF (reference sequence). V shed 3 bases, J shed 3 bases, and the junction held 8 bases outside the gene matches.

The genes are TRBV19 and TRBJ2-1; the D gene is possibly TRBD2 (6 bases). With 6 bases removed from V and 0 bases from J, the gap between germline ends came to 9 bases. The CDR3 totals 14 residues. The germline V gene has CDR1 LNHDA and CDR2 SQIVND (reference sequence). DNA of the CDR3: TGTGCCAGTAGCCGGGACTCCTCCTACAATGAGCAGTTCTTC. Protein product: CASSRDSSYNEQFF.

The chain uses TRBV19 and TRBJ1-4; D is undetermined. Germline V gene data show CDR1 as LNHDA and CDR2 as SQIVND (reference sequence). This CDR3 comprises 14 residues. V lost 3 bases, J lost 5 bases, and 10 bases lay in between. The CDR3 sequence: CASSITGFNEKLFF. The CDR3 nucleotides are TGTGCCAGTAGTATTACGGGCTTCAATGAAAAACTGTTTTTT.